The 29 T cell receptor beta chains listed next were all sequenced from one sample in a study of blood T cell repertoires in COVID-19. Using immunoSEQ multiplex PCR, the repertoire was profiled, and TCRdb retains in-frame clones only, with some absent. The data show roughly 50,000 clones, more than 85% seen once. The sequenced sample consisted of peripheral blood. The receptors originated from a man in his fifties or sixties with active COVID-19.

The V call is TRBV5-4, the J call TRBJ2-3; 7 nucleotides line up with TRBD1. V lost 4 bases, J lost 0 bases, and 5 bases stayed unmatched. Per germline, CDR1 SGHNT and CDR2 YYREEE (reference sequence). The CDR3 length is 15 residues. The CDR3 nucleotides read TGTGCCAGCAGCCACCCGGGACAGAGCACAGATACGCAGTATTTT. It is translated as CASSHPGQSTDTQYF.

The chain joins TRBV4-2 to TRBJ2-4, with D tentatively TRBD2 (6 bases). Germline values: CDR1 LGHNA, CDR2 YNFKEQ. The CDR3 contains 17 residues. Trimming cost V 4 bases and J 6 bases, with 22 bases left between them. As DNA, the CDR3 is TGTGCCAGCAGCCGAGACGGCGGGACCGTGGTAGGAAACATTCAGTACTTC. It specifies CASSRDGGTVVGNIQYF.

The chain combines TRBV7-9 with TRBJ2-2; perhaps TRBD1 as D (6 bases). CDR1 and CDR2 (germline): SEHNR, FQNEAQ (reference sequence). The CDR3 covers 16 residues. V lost 5 bases to trimming and J lost 1 base, with 14 bases between them. The DNA for the CDR3 is TGTGCCAGCAGCCGTGGACAGACCCTGAACACCGGGGAGCTGTTTTTT. This codes for CASSRGQTLNTGELFF. Full variable domain (missing parts from reference TRBV7-9 and TRBJ2-2): DTGVSQNPRHKITKRGQNVTFRCDPISEHNRLYWYRQTLGQGPEFLTYFQNEAQLEKSRLLSDRFSAERPKGSFSTLEIQRTEQGDSAMYLCASSRGQTLNTGELFFGEGSRLTVL.

The chain joins TRBV3-1 (or the pseudogene TRBV3-2) to TRBJ2-2, with 10 nucleotides matching TRBD1. J was trimmed by 6 bases and V by 1 base; bases with no gene match: 8. The germline gives CDR1 LGHDT, CDR2 YNNKEL (reference sequence). The CDR3 has 17 residues. CDR3 sequence: CASSQGLGQGRSGELFF. The CDR3 DNA reads TGTGCCAGCAGCCAAGGACTGGGACAGGGGCGATCCGGGGAGCTGTTTTTT.

This clone came up once. The rearrangement joins TRBV20-1 to TRBJ1-2, with 7 bases that match TRBD1. The junction had 3 bases not matched to a gene; V was cut back by 3 bases and J by 8 bases. Germline V CDR1 and CDR2: DFQATT, SNEGSKA (reference sequence). This CDR3 spans 11 amino acids. The CDR3 is CSASNRGGYTF. The CDR3 nucleotides are TGCAGTGCTAGTAACAGGGGCGGCTACACCTTC.

The gene calls are TRBV7-9 and TRBJ2-5; 10 nucleotides match TRBD1. V was clipped by 6 bases and J by 2 bases; unmatched bases: 15. Germline V gene data show CDR1 as SEHNR and CDR2 as FQNEAQ (reference sequence). This CDR3 comprises 18 residues. CDR3 region: CASRSSTRGTGEQETQYF. The CDR3 nucleotides read TGTGCCAGCAGGTCTTCAACTCGAGGGACAGGGGAACAAGAGACCCAGTACTTC.

The chain carries TRBV6-1 and TRBJ1-3; D is unclear. The CDR3 covers 16 residues. The ends were cut back, 3 bases at V and 0 bases at J, with 12 bases in the middle. CDR1 and CDR2 (germline): MNHNS, SASEGT. The CDR3 is CASSERGFSSGNTIYF. The CDR3 DNA follows: TGTGCCAGCAGTGAGCGCGGATTCTCCTCTGGAAACACCATATATTTT.

V usage is TRBV19 and J usage is TRBJ2-7, with 9 bases lining up with TRBD2. The CDR3 covers 15 residues. CDR1 is LNHDA, CDR2 SQIVND, per germline (reference sequence). The V gene end was trimmed by 6 bases and the J gene end by 6 bases; junction bases not matched to a gene: 12. CDR3 loop: CASREGAGGFPEQYF. The DNA for the CDR3 is TGTGCCAGTAGAGAGGGAGCGGGAGGTTTTCCCGAGCAGTACTTC.

V and J are TRBV11-3 and TRBJ2-5, with TRBD2 as a possible D gene (5 bases). From germline, CDR1 is SGHNT and CDR2 YENEEA. V was shortened by 5 bases and J by 0 bases, with 13 bases between the two germline ends. The CDR3 runs 15 residues. CDR3 sequence (DNA): TGTGCCAGCAGCCCCCGGACGGGAAACCAAGAGACCCAGTACTTC. It codes for CASSPRTGNQETQYF.

The chain has TRBV6-5 and TRBJ2-5; 12 nucleotides align to TRBD1. CDR1 and CDR2 from the germline V gene are MNHEY and SVGAGI. The CDR3 covers 15 residues. V was clipped by 6 bases and J by 6 bases; unmatched bases: 8. CDR3 DNA: TGTGCCAGCAGCCCCCGGGACAGGGGGCGACAGACCCAGTACTTC. Residues: CASSPRDRGRQTQYF.

The V gene is TRBV28, the J gene TRBJ2-1, with a possible D match to TRBD2 (6 bases). The CDR3 runs 14 residues. The V gene's germline CDR1 is MDHEN and CDR2 SYDVKM. V lost 5 bases, J lost 7 bases, and 15 bases lay in between. In DNA form, the CDR3 reads TGTGCCAGCAGTCCCGCAGGAGGGTGGAATGAGCAGTTCTTC. Protein sequence: CASSPAGGWNEQFF.

This clone was detected a few times. The chain carries TRBV5-1 and TRBJ2-1; TRBD1 aligns across 7 bases. Germline loops: CDR1 SGHRS, CDR2 YFSETQ. The CDR3 length is 14 residues. Trimming cost V 3 bases and J 8 bases; bases outside gene matches: 8. The CDR3 sequence is CASSSSGTVDEQFF. The CDR3 DNA reads as TGCGCCAGCAGCTCTTCCGGGACAGTCGATGAGCAGTTCTTC.

On this clone: The sample has other DNA sequences that encode this CDR3 too. V and J are TRBV5-1 and TRBJ2-5; TRBD2 matches 12 bases. CDR1 is SGHRS and CDR2 is YFSETQ in the germline V gene. J lost 5 bases, V lost 0 bases, and 5 bases had no gene match. CDR3 size: 16 residues. This CDR3 is CASSLELAGGWETQYF. The CDR3 DNA reads as TGCGCCAGCAGCTTGGAACTAGCGGGGGGTTGGGAGACCCAGTACTTC. The full variable domain, rest sourced from reference TRBV5-1 and TRBJ2-5, is KAGVTQTPRYLIKTRGQQVTLSCSPISGHRSVSWYQQTPGQGLQFLFEYFSETQRNKGNFPGRFSGRQFSNSRSEMNVSTLELGDSALYLCASSLELAGGWETQYFGPGTRLLVL.

This clone was seen a single time. The chain employs TRBV11-2 and TRBJ2-7; 7 bases map to TRBD1. The junction had 7 bases not matched to a gene; V was cut back by 5 bases and J by 3 bases. The germline CDR1 and CDR2 sequences are SGHAT and FQNNGV. The CDR3 runs to 14 residues. CDR3 bases: TGTGCCAGCAGCCCCCGACAGGGTATCTACGAGCAGTACTTC. The encoded protein is CASSPRQGIYEQYF.

The chain carries TRBV9 and TRBJ1-3; D unresolved. This CDR3 is built from 16 residues. V was cut by 4 bases and J by 0 bases, with 14 bases left in between. Germline CDR1 reads SGDLS; CDR2 reads YYNGEE. The CDR3 DNA reads TGTGCCAGCAGCTCTAGTGGCGGAAACTCTGGAAACACCATATATTTT. This gives the protein CASSSSGGNSGNTIYF.

V and J are TRBV4-2 and TRBJ2-1; TRBD2 matches 9 bases. The germline V gene has CDR1 LGHNA and CDR2 YNFKEQ. V shed 0 bases, J shed 10 bases, and the junction held 16 bases outside the gene matches. CDR3 size: 18 residues. As DNA, the CDR3 is TGTGCCAGCAGCCAAGAAGTGGGGCTAGCGGGGTCCCTAGGGGAGCAGTTCTTC. Translated: CASSQEVGLAGSLGEQFF.

Here the CDR3 reads CASSRARDFQETQYF. The CDR3 DNA reads as TGTGCCAGCAGCCGGGCGAGGGACTTCCAAGAGACCCAGTACTTC. This chain links TRBV4-2 with TRBJ2-5; tentative D call: TRBD2 (6 bases). The V and J ends lost 4 bases and 1 base respectively, with 13 bases between them. Germline CDR1 and CDR2: LGHNA and YNFKEQ. The CDR3 totals 15 residues.

In this sample, this clone is medium-sized. J is TRBJ2-1 and V is TRBV10-3; 7 bases agree with TRBD2. CDR3 size: 16 residues. The V segment lost 0 bases and the J segment 5 bases; nucleotides outside the gene matches: 7. Germline assignment: CDR1 ENHRY and CDR2 SYGVKD. The CDR3 region has the DNA TGTGCCATCAGTGAGTCGAGGCCTAGCGGCCACAATGAGCAGTTCTTC. Encoded protein: CAISESRPSGHNEQFF.

The rearrangement uses TRBV3-1 (or the pseudogene TRBV3-2) and TRBJ1-3, with 8 bases fitting TRBD1. Unmatched junction bases numbered 6, after V lost 8 bases and J lost 0 bases. Germline V gene data show CDR1 as LGHDT and CDR2 as YNNKEL (reference sequence). There are 15 residues in the CDR3. The DNA for the CDR3 is TGTGCCAGCTCTAAACAGGGGGTCTCTGGAAACACCATATATTTT. Translated: CASSKQGVSGNTIYF.

The V and J genes are TRBV7-2 and TRBJ2-7, with 7 nucleotides matching TRBD2. After removal of 6 bases from V and 6 bases from J, the junction contained 11 bases not matched to a gene. This CDR3 contains 14 residues. Per the germline V gene, CDR1 is SGHTA and CDR2 is FQGNSA. CDR3 residues: CASSSQAGSSEQYF. CDR3 DNA: TGTGCCAGCAGTAGTCAAGCGGGGTCGAGCGAGCAGTACTTC. The full variable domain, in which reference TRBV7-2 and TRBJ2-7 provide the parts outside the CDR3, is GAGVSQSPSNKVTEKGKDVELRCDPISGHTALYWYRQSLGQGLEFLIYFQGNSAPDKSGLPSDRFSAERTGGSVSTLTIQRTQQEDSAVYLCASSSQAGSSEQYFGPGTRLTVT.

In regard to this clone: The same CDR3 can be traced to other DNA sequences in this sample. The chain joins TRBV5-1 to TRBJ1-1; 8 bases are shared with TRBD1. The length of the CDR3 is 15 residues. From germline, CDR1 is SGHRS and CDR2 YFSETQ. J lost 1 base, V lost 3 bases, and 5 bases had no gene match. As DNA, the CDR3 is TGCGCCAGCAGCTCATCCGGGACAGGGAACACTGAAGCTTTCTTT. Its protein product is CASSSSGTGNTEAFF. The full variable domain, in which reference TRBV5-1 and TRBJ1-1 provide the parts outside the CDR3, is KAGVTQTPRYLIKTRGQQVTLSCSPISGHRSVSWYQQTPGQGLQFLFEYFSETQRNKGNFPGRFSGRQFSNSRSEMNVSTLELGDSALYLCASSSSGTGNTEAFFGQGTRLTVV.

This clone was detected once. The chain has TRBV7-2 and TRBJ1-1, with no clear D. V was pared by 0 bases and J by 0 bases, with 5 bases between. The CDR3 spans 14 residues. The V gene's germline CDR1 is SGHTA and CDR2 FQGNSA. This CDR3 is CASSLAILNTEAFF. CDR3 bases: TGTGCCAGCAGCTTAGCTATCCTGAACACTGAAGCTTTCTTT.

The chain couples TRBV3-1 (or the pseudogene TRBV3-2) to TRBJ2-5; maybe TRBD1 (6 bases). The V gene's germline CDR1 is LGHDT and CDR2 YNNKEL (reference sequence). The CDR3 is 16 residues long. V was trimmed by 2 bases and J by 5 bases, leaving 18 bases between them. CDR3 amino acids: CASSQLTTGTRETQYF. Here the CDR3 DNA reads TGTGCCAGCAGCCAACTTACCACAGGGACCCGGGAGACCCAGTACTTC.

The gene calls are TRBV7-2 and TRBJ2-3, with D possibly TRBD2 on 5 matching bases. V lost 3 bases and J 4 bases, leaving 14 bases between the germline ends. The CDR3 spans 15 residues. The V gene's germline CDR1 is SGHTA and CDR2 FQGNSA. The CDR3 coding sequence is TGTGCCAGCAGCTTTTCCGCCTTGGACTCAGATACGCAGTATTTT. Its protein is CASSFSALDSDTQYF.

The chain employs TRBV2 and TRBJ2-5; 12 bases match TRBD2. J gave up 5 bases and V 1 base, and 2 bases lay outside the gene matches. The CDR3 consists of 15 residues. Looked up from germline, CDR1 is SNHLY and CDR2 is FYNNEI. CDR3 in amino acids: CASSEGLAGVETQYF. In DNA, the CDR3 is TGTGCCAGCAGTGAAGGACTAGCGGGAGTGGAGACCCAGTACTTC.

The rearrangement uses TRBV30 and TRBJ2-1; TRBD2 matches at 10 bases. V shed 3 bases, J shed 4 bases, and the junction held 3 bases outside the gene matches. The germline V gene encodes CDR1 GTSNPN and CDR2 SVGIG (reference sequence). The CDR3 is 14 residues long. The CDR3 nucleotides are TGTGCCTGGAGAGCGGGAGGGCTATACAATGAGCAGTTCTTC. It is translated as CAWRAGGLYNEQFF.

The gene calls are TRBV11-3 and TRBJ2-3; 7 bases align to TRBD2. CDR1 is SGHNT, CDR2 YENEEA, per germline. The V and J ends lost 4 bases and 8 bases, in that order; junction bases with no gene match: 3. The CDR3 covers 12 residues. The CDR3 region is CASSYQRGTQYF. As DNA, the CDR3 is TGTGCCAGCAGCTACCAGCGGGGTACGCAGTATTTT.

The chain joins TRBV9 to TRBJ2-2; 9 bases are shared with TRBD2. Germline V gives CDR1 SGDLS, CDR2 YYNGEE. Unmatched junction bases numbered 3, after V lost 0 bases and J lost 6 bases. CDR3 length: 15 amino acids. Here the CDR3 DNA reads TGTGCCAGCAGCGTAGGAGGACTAGCGTCCGGGGAGCTGTTTTTT. Translation: CASSVGGLASGELFF. Filled out from reference TRBV9 and TRBJ2-2, the complete variable domain reads DSGVTQTPKHLITATGQRVTLRCSPRSGDLSVYWYQQSLDQGLQFLIQYYNGEERAKGNILERFSAQQFPDLHSELNLSSLELGDSALYFCASSVGGLASGELFFGEGSRLTVL.

The J gene is TRBJ2-1, the V gene TRBV30, with 10 bases fitting TRBD2. V trimming: 5 bases; J trimming: 5 bases; junction bases outside the gene matches: 6. Germline V gene lookup returns CDR1 GTSNPN and CDR2 SVGIG (reference sequence). The CDR3 loop spans 14 amino acids. In DNA form, the CDR3 reads TGTGCCTGGTCCGGGACTAGCGTCCACAATGAGCAGTTCTTC. Translating it yields CAWSGTSVHNEQFF.